Below are 10 T cell receptor beta chains sequenced from a single sample in a study of blood T cells in healthy people across ages. With a J-beta primer mix and a sample-barcoded 5' primer, a second PCR ran roughly 6 to 11 cycles. MiXCR, applied by TCRdb to the 5' RACE reads, yields one record per CDR3 protein. Of 1.5 million to 2 million distinct CDR3 sequences detected, 49% appear once; the ten largest clones hold around 2.1%. Material for sequencing was blood. The receptors stem from a middle-aged woman in good health.

The gene calls are TRBV7-9 and TRBJ2-1; 13 bases match TRBD2. The CDR3 is 15 residues long. V lost 3 bases and J lost 15; bases outside the gene matches: 11. Germline V gives CDR1 SEHNR, CDR2 FQNEAQ (reference sequence). CDR3 bases: TGTGCCAGCAGCTTCGGCGGAGGACTAGCGGGGGCTTGGTTCTTC. It encodes CASSFGGGLAGAWFF.

The rearrangement links TRBV2 to TRBJ2-5, with D possibly TRBD1 on 6 matching bases. The germline CDR1 and CDR2 sequences are SNHLY and FYNNEI. Trimming removed 11 bases from V and 3 bases from J, with 10 bases in between. The CDR3 runs to 11 residues. CDR3 in amino acids: CAFTGKETQYF. For the CDR3, the DNA is TGTGCCTTTACAGGGAAAGAGACCCAGTACTTC.

CDR3 amino acids: CASSFDERGPSTDTQYF. The CDR3, as DNA: TGCGCCAGCAGCTTTGATGAGCGGGGGCCTAGCACAGATACGCAGTATTTT. This chain connects TRBV5-1 to TRBJ2-3; 8 bases align to TRBD2. V lost 2 bases to trimming and J lost 0 bases; unmatched junction nucleotides: 8. The CDR3 is 17 residues long. CDR1 and CDR2 (germline): SGHRS, YFSETQ.

This clonotype came up a few times. This rearrangement joins TRBV4-3 to TRBJ2-1; D is possibly TRBD1 or TRBD2 (5 bases each). CDR3 length: 17 residues. V was shortened by 5 bases and J by 0 bases, with 17 bases between the two germline ends. Germline values: CDR1 LGHNA, CDR2 YSLEER. In nucleotides, the CDR3 is TGCGCCAGCAGCTTTGAGATGGGGGTAGGCTCCTACAATGAGCAGTTCTTC. Its protein product is CASSFEMGVGSYNEQFF.

The V call is TRBV12-3 or TRBV12-4, the J call TRBJ2-1; TRBD1 is a possible D gene (6 bases). The DNA end is a closer match to TRBJ2-7, so the J assignment may be wrong. The CDR3 contains 13 residues. The CDR3 DNA reads TGTGCCAGCGGGTTGGCTTTAGGGGGTGAGCAGTACTTC. Amino acids: CASGLALGGEQYF.

CDR3 loop: CASSLQGAIGTDTQYF. The CDR3 DNA sequence: TGTGCCAGCAGCTTACAGGGGGCGATTGGCACAGATACGCAGTATTTT. The chain is built from TRBV7-9 and TRBJ2-3, with 8 bases identical to TRBD1. The ends lost 2 bases at V and 1 base at J; junction bases unmatched: 5. The CDR3 has 16 residues. Germline V gene sequence: CDR1 SEHNR, CDR2 FQNEAQ (reference sequence). Looking up the rest from reference TRBV7-9 and TRBJ2-3 gives the full variable domain: DTGVSQNPRHKITKRGQNVTFRCDPISEHNRLYWYRQTLGQGPEFLTYFQNEAQLEKSRLLSDRFSAERPKGSFSTLEIQRTEQGDSAMYLCASSLQGAIGTDTQYFGPGTRLTVL.

The chain uses TRBV27 and TRBJ2-1; possibly TRBD2 for D (6 bases). The ends were cut back, 6 bases at V and 4 bases at J, with 13 bases in the middle. The CDR3 is made up of 14 amino acids. Germline CDR1 is MNHEY and CDR2 is SMNVEV (reference sequence). The CDR3 spells CASSSGLMYNEQFF. DNA for the CDR3: TGTGCCAGCAGCTCGGGACTGATGTACAATGAGCAGTTCTTC.

This clonotype came up a few times. The genes are TRBV18 and TRBJ1-4, with unresolved D. Germline-derived CDR1 and CDR2 are KGHSH and LQKENI. The CDR3 spans 13 residues. V gave up 2 bases and J gave up 3 bases, with 4 bases separating them. The CDR3: CASSPGSNEKLFF. As DNA, the CDR3 is TGTGCCAGCTCACCAGGGTCTAATGAAAAACTGTTTTTT.

The gene calls are TRBV6-1 and TRBJ2-3; TRBD2 matches 12 bases. With V trimmed by 11 bases and J by 5 bases, 8 bases remained unmatched. This CDR3 has 14 amino acids. The V gene's germline CDR1 is MNHNS and CDR2 SASEGT. This chain's CDR3 is CACRTSGAGDTQYF. Written as DNA, the CDR3 is TGTGCCTGCCGGACTAGCGGGGCCGGAGATACGCAGTATTTT.

This clonotype came up a few times. The gene calls are TRBV15 and TRBJ1-2; 7 bases map to TRBD1. The V gene end was trimmed by 4 bases and the J gene end by 8 bases; junction bases not matched to a gene: 7. This CDR3 comprises 13 residues. Per germline, CDR1 LNHNV and CDR2 YYDKDF (reference sequence). This CDR3 is CATSTHRGGGYTF. CDR3 bases: TGTGCCACCAGCACCCACAGGGGTGGCGGCTACACCTTC. Full variable domain (remainder filled in from reference TRBV15 and TRBJ1-2): DAMVIQNPRYQVTQFGKPVTLSCSQTLNHNVMYWYQQKSSQAPKLLFHYYDKDFNNEADTPDNFQSRRPNTSFCFLDIRSPGLGDTAMYLCATSTHRGGGYTFGSGTRLTVV.